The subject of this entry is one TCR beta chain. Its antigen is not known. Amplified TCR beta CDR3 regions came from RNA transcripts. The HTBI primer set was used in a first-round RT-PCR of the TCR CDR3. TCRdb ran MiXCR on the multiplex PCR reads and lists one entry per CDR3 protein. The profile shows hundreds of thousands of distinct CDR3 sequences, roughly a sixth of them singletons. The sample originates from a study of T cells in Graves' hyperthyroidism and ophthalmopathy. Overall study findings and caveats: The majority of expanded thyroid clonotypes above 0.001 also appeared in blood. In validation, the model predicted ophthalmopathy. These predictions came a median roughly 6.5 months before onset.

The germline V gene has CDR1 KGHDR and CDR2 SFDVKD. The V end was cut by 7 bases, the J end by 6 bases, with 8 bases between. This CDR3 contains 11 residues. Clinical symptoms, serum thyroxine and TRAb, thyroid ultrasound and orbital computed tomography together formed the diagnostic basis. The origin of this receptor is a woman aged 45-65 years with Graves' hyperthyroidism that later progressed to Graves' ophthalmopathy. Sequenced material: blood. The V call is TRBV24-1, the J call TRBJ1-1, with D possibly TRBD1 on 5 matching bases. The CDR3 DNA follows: TGTGCCACCAGGGCGGGGGCTGAAGCTTTCTTT. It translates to CATRAGAEAFF.